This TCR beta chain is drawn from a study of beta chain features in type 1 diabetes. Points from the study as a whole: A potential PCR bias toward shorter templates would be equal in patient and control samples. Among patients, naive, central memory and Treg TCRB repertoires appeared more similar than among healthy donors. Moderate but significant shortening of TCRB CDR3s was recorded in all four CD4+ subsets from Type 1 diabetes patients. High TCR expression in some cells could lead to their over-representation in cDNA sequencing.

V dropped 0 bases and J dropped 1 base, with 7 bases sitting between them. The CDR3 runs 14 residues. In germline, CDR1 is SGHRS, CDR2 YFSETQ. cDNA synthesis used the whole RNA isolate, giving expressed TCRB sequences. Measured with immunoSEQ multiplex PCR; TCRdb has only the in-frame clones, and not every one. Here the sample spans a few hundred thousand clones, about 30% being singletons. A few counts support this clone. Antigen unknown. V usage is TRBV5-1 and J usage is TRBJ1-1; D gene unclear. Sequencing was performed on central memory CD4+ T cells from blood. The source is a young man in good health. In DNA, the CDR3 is TGCGCCAGCAGCTTGGCACAGACGAACACTGAAGCTTTCTTT. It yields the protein CASSLAQTNTEAFF.